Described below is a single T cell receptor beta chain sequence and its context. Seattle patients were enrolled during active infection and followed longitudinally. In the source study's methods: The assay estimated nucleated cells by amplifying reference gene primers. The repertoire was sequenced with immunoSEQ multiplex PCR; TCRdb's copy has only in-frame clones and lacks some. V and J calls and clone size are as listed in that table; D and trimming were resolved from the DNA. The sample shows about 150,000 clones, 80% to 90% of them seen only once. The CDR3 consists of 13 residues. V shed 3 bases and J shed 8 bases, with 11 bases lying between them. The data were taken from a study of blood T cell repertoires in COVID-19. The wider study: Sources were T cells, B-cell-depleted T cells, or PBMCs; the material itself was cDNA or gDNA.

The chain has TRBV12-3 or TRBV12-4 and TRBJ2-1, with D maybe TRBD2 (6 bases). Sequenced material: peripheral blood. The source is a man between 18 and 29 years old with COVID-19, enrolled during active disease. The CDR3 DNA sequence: TGTGCCAGCAGTTTCAGACGGGAGTATGAGCAGTTCTTC. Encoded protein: CASSFRREYEQFF.